This is a list of T cell receptor beta chains from one sample in a study of cytomegalovirus exposure and HLA in healthy donors. This table comes from immunoSEQ multiplex PCR, and its TCRdb copy is limited to in-frame clones, with some not included. The sample carries about 31,000 clones, around nine tenths recorded once. Sequenced: PBMCs. The receptor set was obtained from a boy between 10 and 17 years old in good health and CMV-seronegative. CDR3s include the opening cysteine and the closing phenylalanine or tryptophan. D genes are given only for firm matches. Expanded clones get a size class; other rows say once, few or many, or leave the size out.

v_gene	abundance	d_gene	j_gene	CDR3aa	CDR3nt
TRBV6-5	NA	NA	TRBJ2-7	CASSYDAGEPFYEQYF	TGTGCCAGCAGTTACGACGCAGGGGAACCCTTCTACGAGCAGTACTTC
TRBV5-1	NA	NA	TRBJ1-1	CASSLEFGGPGGTEAFF	TGCGCCAGCAGCTTGGAGTTTGGGGGACCGGGAGGCACTGAAGCTTTCTTT
TRBV25-1	few	NA	TRBJ2-5	CASSDQAPQETQYF	TGTGCCAGCAGTGACCAAGCCCCACAAGAGACCCAGTACTTC
TRBV2	NA	NA	TRBJ1-6	CASSDVGGNSPLHF	TGTGCCAGCAGTGATGTGGGAGGGAATTCACCCCTCCACTTT
TRBV5-1	once	NA	TRBJ1-3	CASSLDRTSGNTIYF	TGCGCCAGCAGCTTGGACAGGACCTCTGGAAACACCATATATTTT
TRBV7-6	NA	TRBD1	TRBJ2-2	CASSNRGPNTGELFF	TGTGCCAGCAGCAACAGGGGGCCGAACACCGGGGAGCTGTTTTTT
TRBV2	NA	TRBD2	TRBJ2-1	CASSEGYGTNYNEQFF	TGTGCCAGCAGTGAAGGGTACGGGACTAACTACAATGAGCAGTTCTTC
TRBV6-5	NA	NA	TRBJ2-5	CASGERAETQYF	TGTGCCAGCGGTGAGCGGGCAGAGACCCAGTACTTC
TRBV5-1	NA	TRBD1	TRBJ1-6	CASSGGQGPPSPLHF	TGCGCCAGCAGCGGCGGACAGGGACCCCCTTCACCCCTCCACTTT
TRBV4-1	NA	NA	TRBJ2-1	CASSHERQEVFPYNEQFF	TGCGCCAGCAGCCATGAAAGACAGGAGGTTTTTCCCTACAATGAGCAGTTCTTC
TRBV5-1	NA	TRBD2	TRBJ2-5	CASSLEPLAGGPGETQYF	TGCGCCAGCAGCTTGGAACCTCTAGCGGGGGGGCCGGGAGAGACCCAGTACTTC
TRBV2	NA	TRBD2	TRBJ2-2	CASSEKRGGLDGELFF	TGTGCCAGCAGTGAAAAGCGGGGGGGCCTCGACGGGGAGCTGTTTTTT
TRBV6-1	few	NA	TRBJ1-5	CASSEDGGGAYQPQHF	TGTGCCAGCAGTGAAGACGGTGGGGGGGCTTATCAGCCCCAGCATTTT
TRBV4-3	NA	TRBD2	TRBJ2-7	CASSESPPSGGTVYEQYF	TGCGCCAGCAGCGAAAGTCCCCCTAGCGGGGGGACTGTCTACGAGCAGTACTTC
TRBV5-1	few	NA	TRBJ1-4	CASSFLGGEEKLFF	TGCGCCAGCAGTTTCCTAGGGGGAGAAGAAAAACTGTTTTTT
TRBV2	once	NA	TRBJ1-1	CASSPRLRPNTEAFF	TGTGCCAGCAGTCCACGACTTAGGCCGAACACTGAAGCTTTCTTT
TRBV6-4	NA	NA	TRBJ2-3	CASSGDSGSGTDTQYF	TGTGCCAGCAGTGGAGATAGCGGAAGTGGCACAGATACGCAGTATTTT
TRBV10-1	NA	NA	TRBJ1-5	CASSRSNQPQHF	TGCGCCAGCAGCAGGAGCAATCAGCCCCAGCATTTT
TRBV4-1	once	NA	TRBJ2-2	CASSQITGPGELFF	TGCGCCAGCAGCCAAATCACAGGGCCCGGGGAGCTGTTTTTT
TRBV19	NA	TRBD1	TRBJ2-7	CASSTSTGLYEQYF	TGTGCCAGTAGTACCTCGACAGGGCTCTACGAGCAGTACTTC
TRBV7-8	NA	TRBD1	TRBJ1-5	CASSSTGADQPQHF	TGTGCCAGCAGCTCGACAGGGGCGGATCAGCCCCAGCATTTT
TRBV11-3	NA	TRBD2	TRBJ2-3	CASSQGLAENTQYF	TGTGCCAGCAGCCAAGGACTAGCGGAAAATACGCAGTATTTT
TRBV5-6	NA	TRBD2	TRBJ2-1	CASSLGTRHNEQFF	TGTGCCAGCAGCTTAGGGACTAGACACAATGAGCAGTTCTTC
TRBV5-1	NA	TRBD1	TRBJ2-5	CASSPGQGLETQYF	TGCGCCAGCAGCCCTGGACAGGGACTAGAGACCCAGTACTTC
TRBV19	NA	TRBD1	TRBJ1-4	CASSMLTGPNEKLFF	TGTGCCAGTAGTATGTTGACAGGGCCAAATGAAAAACTGTTTTTT
TRBV19	NA	NA	TRBJ2-5	CASSMFALGGETQYF	TGTGCCAGTAGTATGTTCGCACTCGGGGGAGAGACCCAGTACTTC
TRBV6-1	NA	NA	TRBJ2-7	CASSEASGAGSYEQYF	TGTGCCAGCAGTGAAGCTAGCGGCGCAGGGTCCTACGAGCAGTACTTC
TRBV28	NA	TRBD1	TRBJ2-5	CASRKFRDRGRETQYF	TGTGCCAGCAGAAAATTCCGGGACAGGGGGCGAGAGACCCAGTACTTC
TRBV15	NA	NA	TRBJ2-7	CATSPDRLYEQYF	TGTGCCACCAGCCCAGACAGGTTGTACGAGCAGTACTTC
TRBV28	NA	NA	TRBJ2-3	CASSAEGEWEGTDTQYF	TGTGCCAGCAGTGCCGAGGGGGAGTGGGAGGGGACAGATACGCAGTATTTT
TRBV12-5	NA	TRBD2	TRBJ2-5	CASGTEDSLAGHRETQYF	TGTGCTAGTGGCACCGAGGACAGTCTAGCGGGGCATAGGGAGACCCAGTACTTC
TRBV11-2	NA	NA	TRBJ2-5	CASSLFHHPRFQETQYF	TGTGCCAGCAGCTTATTTCATCATCCGAGGTTCCAAGAGACCCAGTACTTC
TRBV5-4	NA	TRBD1	TRBJ2-7	CASSQTIGQGVEQYF	TGTGCCAGCAGCCAGACAATTGGACAGGGGGTAGAGCAGTACTTC
TRBV10-3	NA	NA	TRBJ1-4	CAISEQPRQGDEKLFF	TGTGCCATCAGTGAGCAACCGCGGCAGGGTGATGAAAAACTGTTTTTT
TRBV7-3	once	NA	TRBJ2-2	CASSSSRGELFF	TGTGCCAGCAGCTCGAGCCGCGGGGAGCTGTTTTTT
TRBV10-3	few	TRBD1	TRBJ1-3	CAISESIQGAGNTIYF	TGTGCCATCAGTGAGTCCATACAGGGGGCTGGAAACACCATATATTTT
TRBV6-8	NA	NA	TRBJ2-4	CASSYSRSGSTLAKNIQYF	TGTGCCAGCAGTTACTCGAGAAGCGGGTCTACCTTAGCCAAAAACATTCAGTACTTC
TRBV6-6	NA	NA	TRBJ1-5	CASRQTGTNQPQHF	TGTGCCAGCAGACAAACAGGGACCAATCAGCCCCAGCATTTT